This T cell receptor (beta chain) was sequenced in a study of CD8+CD57+ T cells in acquired aplastic anemia (dated by TCRdb to 2017 to 2018). Regarding the complete study: Extracted DNA from sorted CD4+ and CD8+ cells averaged approximately 3 ug, ranging from 0.2 to 27.4 ug. A CD8+CD57+ expansion meant a frequency higher than the mean frequency seen in healthy subjects.

Regarding this clonotype: What antigen it recognizes has not been identified. The junction does not match germline at one end; this may be a read error.

Profiling of TCR beta VDJ combinations and CDR3 sequences used genomic DNA as the template. An Illumina HiSeq 2000 was used for TCR repertoire sequencing. In the paper's pipeline: TRBV/TRBJ rearrangement plots, CDR3 size and DJ length profiles, and Simpson's diversity index were used to assess repertoires. The most abundant DNA sequence in the deep sequencing data was taken as the immunodominant clone. CDR3 amino acid sequences were screened for sharing across subjects and were compared with published repertoires and the VDJdb database. The public reads were reprocessed in TCRdb via fastp at Q25 and MiXCR, keeping in-frame beta chains. Rows with a matching CDR3 protein are joined into one entry that keeps the most common DNA and genes. TCRdb's processing, not the study's, gives the V and J calls here. The sample table shows over 150,000 distinct CDR3 sequences, and 50% to 65% are seen once. Of the sample, approximately 40% falls within the top ten clones.

The patients picked for sequencing were ones in whom flow cytometry had shown an expansion of CD8+CD57+ cells. Every patient had severe acquired aplastic anemia, diagnosed using the International Study of Aplastic Anemia and Agranulocytosis and Camitta criteria. Patients had received no therapy at the time of blood sampling. TCR repertoires of sorted CD4+ and CD8+ blood T cells from severe aplastic anemia patients and healthy subjects were deep-sequenced in the study. Patients were enrolled under clinicaltrials.gov protocols 00001620, 01623167, 00001397, 00071045, 00081523 and 00961064 in the USA. Ficoll-Paque density gradient centrifugation was used to isolate peripheral blood mononuclear cells. Before DNA extraction, CD4+ and CD8+ T cells were sorted with FACS or magnetic beads. Broad study findings and their caveats: No significant difference in CD8+ Simpson's diversity was found between patients and healthy controls (P=0.060). Although 25 to 30 CD8+ CDR3 sequences were shared by patients and controls, these sequences appeared highly expressed in patients and within the immunodominant clones of patients.

Via the germline V gene (reference sequence), CDR1 is LNHDA and CDR2 SQIVND. The CDR3 measures 13 amino acids from cysteine to phenylalanine. CDR3 DNA is the only sequence kept; it has 39 bases, read in frame from the first base. The sequence joins TRBV19 to TRBJ2-1, with TRBD1 perhaps the D gene, on 5 matching bases. The clonotype comes from a human donor with aplastic anemia. Sequencing was done on a sample of sorted CD4+, CD8+, or CD8+CD57+ T cells (not recorded which) from PBMCs. The DNA sequence is given as TGTGCCAGCTCCAATCAGGGTAGCAATCAGCAGTTCTTC. Translated, this gives CASSNQGSNQQFF.